This TCR beta chain was found in a study of blood T cell repertoires in COVID-19. Method: immunoSEQ multiplex PCR; TCRdb's copy keeps in-frame clones and lacks some. The sample consists of roughly 300,000 clones, about 89% of them appearing once. V shed 0 bases and J shed 3 bases, with 8 bases lying between them. This CDR3 is built from 14 residues. From germline, CDR1 is PRHDT and CDR2 FYEKMQ (reference sequence). The gene calls are TRBV13 and TRBJ1-2; weak D call: TRBD1 (5 bases). The sample comprised peripheral blood. This TCR came from a woman aged 25 to 45 with COVID-19, enrolled during active disease. The CDR3 nucleotides read TGTGCCAGCAGCTTAGGCGACAGATACTATGGCTACACCTTC. The encoded protein is CASSLGDRYYGYTF.